The clone carrying this T cell receptor beta chain showed up many times. Its antigen is currently unknown. This entry belongs to a study of T-cell reconstitution after alpha-beta-depleted transplantation in children. Study results and caveats: T-cell counts and diversity at one year post-transplant came mainly from newly produced T cells.

Trimming pared 3 bases from V and 7 bases from J, leaving 10 bases between. CDR1 is MNHEY and CDR2 is SVGAGI in the germline V gene. The length of the CDR3 is 13 residues. Using unique molecular identifiers, the investigators prepared the TCRbeta library. TCRdb processed the PCR reads anew with MiXCR; each CDR3 protein has one entry. The sample carries over 45,000 distinct CDR3 sequences, about 5.7% recorded once. This clonotype was obtained from a female patient aged 2 to 10 who had a stem cell transplant for aplastic anemia, so the T cells may come from the graft donor. Here the sequenced sample was PBMCs, mostly from graft donor cells, taken 60 days after TCRalphabeta/CD19-depleted stem cell transplant. The gene calls are TRBV6-5 and TRBJ1-5; D call uncertain. The CDR3 region is CASSYSSGQPQHF. CDR3 coding DNA: TGTGCCAGCAGTTATAGCTCCGGGCAGCCCCAGCATTTT.